These 32 T cell receptor beta chains were sequenced from one sample in a study of blood T cell repertoires in COVID-19. Sequenced by immunoSEQ multiplex PCR; TCRdb stores in-frame clones only, minus some. The table includes roughly 140,000 clones, 84% detected once. The sequencing sample was made of peripheral blood. The source is a man aged 60 to 69 with active or convalescent COVID-19.

This chain connects TRBV2 to TRBJ2-1, with D tentatively TRBD1 (7 bases). Germline V gene lookup returns CDR1 SNHLY and CDR2 FYNNEI. The CDR3 spans 14 residues. The V gene lost 6 bases and the J gene lost 6 bases, with 15 bases spanning the gap. CDR3 residues: CASREGALGNEQFF. DNA of the CDR3: TGTGCCAGCAGGGAGGGGGCGCTTGGCAATGAGCAGTTCTTC. The full variable domain, rest sourced from reference TRBV2 and TRBJ2-1, is EPEVTQTPSHQVTQMGQEVILRCVPISNHLYFYWYRQILGQKVEFLVSFYNNEISEKSEIFDDQFSVERPDGSNFTLKIRSTKLEDSAMYFCASREGALGNEQFFGPGTRLTVL.

This chain links TRBV30 with TRBJ1-5; D call uncertain. Germline CDR1 is GTSNPN and CDR2 is SVGIG (reference sequence). V was clipped by 0 bases and J by 2 bases, with 11 bases between them. The CDR3 runs to 15 residues. In nucleotides, the CDR3 is TGTGCCTGGAGTGTACGCGTTGGTGGCAATCAGCCCCAGCATTTT. Its translation is CAWSVRVGGNQPQHF.

V usage is TRBV9 and J usage is TRBJ1-1; a weak D match, TRBD1 (6 bases). This CDR3 region has 15 residues. The V end lost 0 bases, the J end lost 5 bases, and 14 bases lay between the germline ends. Per germline, CDR1 SGDLS and CDR2 YYNGEE. This CDR3 reads CASSVEGRGGTEAFF. The CDR3 nucleotides are TGTGCCAGCAGCGTAGAGGGCAGGGGTGGGACTGAAGCTTTCTTT.

This clone was counted a single time. This chain uses TRBV4-3 with TRBJ2-3; 12 bases agree with TRBD2. The CDR3 sequence is 19 residues long. Germline-derived CDR1 and CDR2 are LGHNA and YSLEER. The ends lost 0 bases at V and 4 bases at J; junction bases unmatched: 11. The CDR3 region has the DNA TGCGCCAGCAGCCAAGATAGTTCCCCTAGCGGGAGGGCCCCAGATACGCAGTATTTT. It is translated as CASSQDSSPSGRAPDTQYF.

V is TRBV18 and J is TRBJ2-5, with a tentative D call TRBD1 (6 bases). Between the trimmed V and J ends, which lost 2 bases and 2 bases, there was a span of 6 bases. Germline assignment: CDR1 KGHSH and CDR2 LQKENI. The CDR3 has 13 residues. CDR3 DNA sequence: TGTGCCAGCTCACCAGGACAGCAAGAGACCCAGTACTTC. It encodes CASSPGQQETQYF.

V and J are TRBV27 and TRBJ1-3, with 8 bases identical to TRBD1. With V trimmed by 5 bases and J by 4 bases, 4 bases remained unmatched. The CDR3 consists of 14 residues. Germline-derived CDR1 and CDR2 are MNHEY and SMNVEV (reference sequence). The CDR3 DNA is TGTGCCAGCAGTGACAGGGGTTCCGGAAACACCATATATTTT. Encoded protein: CASSDRGSGNTIYF.

The chain uses TRBV25-1 and TRBJ2-5; possibly TRBD1 for D (6 bases). The length of the CDR3 is 15 residues. CDR1 is MGHDK and CDR2 is SYGVNS in the germline V gene. Trimming pared 0 bases from V and 2 bases from J, leaving 10 bases between. The CDR3 reads CASSEYSGTQETQYF. The CDR3 nucleotides read TGTGCCAGCAGTGAATATTCGGGGACACAAGAGACCCAGTACTTC.

The chain uses TRBV7-2 and TRBJ2-7; no reliable D call. Per germline, CDR1 SGHTA and CDR2 FQGNSA. The CDR3 has 13 amino acids. The V and J ends lost 1 base and 5 bases respectively, with 9 bases between them. The CDR3 nucleotides read TGTGCCAGCAGCTTAGGGAAAACTAACGAGCAGTACGTC. Its protein product is CASSLGKTNEQYV.

Only a few counts were recorded for this clone. This sequence joins TRBV7-8 and TRBJ2-3, with D possibly matching TRBD2 (5 bases). CDR3 length equals 16 residues. CDR1 SGHVS and CDR2 FQNEAQ come from the germline V gene. With 2 bases removed from V and 1 base from J, the gap between germline ends came to 13 bases. CDR3 sequence (DNA): TGTGCCAGCAGCTTAAATTATCTAGCTGGCACAGATACGCAGTATTTT. Protein sequence: CASSLNYLAGTDTQYF.

The CDR3 here is CASRTTGVNTEAFF. CDR3 nucleotides: TGTGCCAGCAGAACCACGGGGGTGAACACTGAAGCTTTCTTT. The V gene is TRBV6-5, the J gene TRBJ1-1; tentatively, D is TRBD1 (5 bases). The CDR3 sequence is 14 residues long. Trimming left V 6 bases short and J 0 bases short, with 11 bases between. Germline CDR1 MNHEY, CDR2 SVGAGI.

This chain connects TRBV5-1 to TRBJ2-7; TRBD1 matches 8 bases. This CDR3 region has 14 residues. The V and J ends lost 4 bases and 1 base, in that order; junction bases with no gene match: 4. The germline V gene encodes CDR1 SGHRS and CDR2 YFSETQ. The CDR3 DNA is TGCGCCAGCAGCCCGGGACAGGATTCCTACGAGCAGTACTTC. This encodes CASSPGQDSYEQYF.

This sequence joins TRBV25-1 and TRBJ1-5, with 7 nucleotides matching TRBD1. Trimming removed 8 bases from V and 3 bases from J; junction bases left unmatched: 7. The CDR3 contains 14 residues. Germline V lookup: CDR1 MGHDK, CDR2 SYGVNS. CDR3 nucleotides: TGTGCCAGCGGTTTAACAGGGGACAATCAGCCCCAGCATTTT. It translates to CASGLTGDNQPQHF.

CDR3 sequence reads: CASSLGQGRQFF. The CDR3 nucleotides are TGTGCCAGCAGCCTCGGACAGGGCCGCCAGTTCTTC. The rearrangement links TRBV7-2 to TRBJ2-1; 8 bases match TRBD1. CDR3 size: 12 residues. V gave up 5 bases and J gave up 13 bases; unmatched junction bases: 7. Germline loops: CDR1 SGHTA, CDR2 FQGNSA.

This clone is a singleton in its sample. The CDR3 DNA follows: TGTGCCAGCAGCTCCCTTCCGGTGGCAGGGGAGGGGAGGGCTTTCTTT. Residues: CASSSLPVAGEGRAFF. The chain is built from TRBV7-2 and TRBJ1-1, with D possibly TRBD1 on 6 matching bases. CDR1 SGHTA and CDR2 FQGNSA come from the germline V gene. CDR3 length: 16 amino acids. Trimming pared 4 bases from V and 11 bases from J, leaving 26 bases between.

V usage is TRBV11-3 and J usage is TRBJ1-2, with TRBD1 matching over 8 bases. Germline lookup yields CDR1 SGHNT and CDR2 YENEEA. CDR3 length: 15 residues. The ends lost 5 bases at V and 2 bases at J; junction bases unmatched: 7. The CDR3 coding sequence is TGTGCCAGCAGCATGGACAGGGATGGAAACTATGGCTACACCTTC. Translation: CASSMDRDGNYGYTF. The variable domain in full, completed from reference TRBV11-3 and TRBJ1-2, reads EAGVVQSPRYKIIEKKQPVAFWCNPISGHNTLYWYLQNLGQGPELLIRYENEEAVDDSQLPKDRFSAERLKGVDSTLKIQPAELGDSAVYLCASSMDRDGNYGYTFGSGTRLTVV.

The chain is built from TRBV7-9 and TRBJ2-7; D unclear. CDR1 is SEHNR, CDR2 FQNEAQ, per germline (reference sequence). V dropped 5 bases and J dropped 7 bases, with 15 bases sitting between them. The CDR3 has 13 amino acids. The chain's CDR3 is CASSPPNAREQYF. In nucleotides, the CDR3 is TGTGCCAGCAGCCCCCCCAATGCTAGGGAGCAGTACTTC.

The chain uses TRBV2 and TRBJ2-1; 9 bases match TRBD2. CDR1 SNHLY and CDR2 FYNNEI come from the germline V gene. The CDR3 extends over 15 amino acids. With 4 bases clipped from V and 3 bases from J, the junction kept 4 bases outside the gene matches. The CDR3 sequence: CASSASGNLYNEQFF. In DNA form, the CDR3 reads TGTGCCAGCAGTGCTAGCGGGAACCTCTACAATGAGCAGTTCTTC.

V gene TRBV5-6 combines with J gene TRBJ1-1, with 9 nucleotides matching TRBD1. CDR1 is SGHDT, CDR2 YYEEEE, per germline. Trimming cost V 2 bases and J 2 bases; bases outside gene matches: 7. The CDR3 totals 16 residues. The CDR3 coding sequence is TGTGCCAGCAGCTTTCTGGACAGGGGACCAAACACTGAAGCTTTCTTT. It translates to CASSFLDRGPNTEAFF.

This chain uses TRBV28 with TRBJ1-2; D remains ambiguous. This CDR3 comprises 15 residues. Per the germline V gene, CDR1 is MDHEN and CDR2 is SYDVKM. The germline V and J ends were trimmed by 7 bases and 4 bases, with 19 bases remaining between them. The chain's CDR3 is CASTPIGVSGYGYTF. In nucleotides, the CDR3 is TGTGCCAGCACCCCCATCGGGGTCTCAGGCTATGGCTACACCTTC.

The chain uses TRBV6-2 or TRBV6-3 and TRBJ2-7, with a weak D call TRBD2 (6 bases). Germline V gene sequence: CDR1 MNHEY, CDR2 SVGEGT. This CDR3 spans 16 amino acids. V was shortened by 0 bases and J by 6 bases, with 18 bases between the two germline ends. The CDR3 nucleotides are TGTGCCAGCAGTTACTCTCGGGACTCCCGGGGAGGCGAGCAGTACGTC. It codes for CASSYSRDSRGGEQYV.

The CDR3 DNA sequence: TGCGCCAGCGGGGATTCAGGGAATTCACCCCTCCACTTT. Its protein is CASGDSGNSPLHF. The chain carries TRBV10-1 and TRBJ1-6, with a possible D match to TRBD1 (5 bases). This CDR3 is 13 amino acids long. The germline V and J ends were trimmed by 8 bases and 7 bases, with 12 bases remaining between them. CDR1 is WNHNN and CDR2 is SYGVQD in the germline V gene (reference sequence).

The V gene is TRBV27, the J gene TRBJ2-4; no clear D. In germline, CDR1 is MNHEY, CDR2 SMNVEV (reference sequence). V shed 4 bases and J shed 0 bases, with 7 bases lying between them. The CDR3 runs 14 residues. CDR3 nucleotide sequence: TGTGCCAGCAGTTACCTACCAGCCAAAAACATTCAGTACTTC. Its protein product is CASSYLPAKNIQYF.

The gene calls are TRBV10-3 and TRBJ2-2, with 16 bases aligning to TRBD2. CDR1 and CDR2 from the germline V gene are ENHRY and SYGVKD. The CDR3 runs 17 residues. Germline trimming cut 7 bases from V and 4 bases from J; bases unmatched to any gene: 6. CDR3 protein: CAITAGLAGGVTGELFF. CDR3 sequence (DNA): TGTGCCATCACCGCGGGACTAGCGGGGGGGGTCACCGGGGAGCTGTTTTTT.

The chain couples TRBV27 to TRBJ1-1; TRBD1 might be the D (6 bases). The CDR3 is made up of 16 amino acids. Germline V gene data show CDR1 as MNHEY and CDR2 as SMNVEV (reference sequence). V was cut by 4 bases and J by 4 bases, with 19 bases left in between. CDR3: CASSYRGGRGSTEAFF. CDR3 DNA sequence: TGTGCCAGCAGTTACCGGGGGGGGCGCGGAAGCACTGAAGCTTTCTTT.

Points on this clone: The same CDR3 also results from other DNA sequences found in this sample. V usage is TRBV5-8 and J usage is TRBJ1-2; D unresolved. V gave up 0 bases and J gave up 2 bases, with 5 bases separating them. From germline, CDR1 is SGHTS and CDR2 YDEGEE. The CDR3 runs 13 residues. CDR3 sequence reads: CASSLDRNYGYTF. The CDR3, as DNA: TGTGCCAGCAGCTTGGATCGGAACTATGGCTACACCTTC.

Comment on this clone: Other nucleotide sequences in the sample specify the same CDR3. This sequence joins TRBV5-1 and TRBJ1-2, with D hard to call. The CDR3 runs to 13 residues. The germline V gene has CDR1 SGHRS and CDR2 YFSETQ. V shed 0 bases and J shed 3 bases, with 6 bases lying between them. CDR3: CASSLGGDYGYTF. CDR3 coding DNA: TGCGCCAGCAGCTTGGGAGGCGACTATGGCTACACCTTC.

The chain couples TRBV6-5 to TRBJ2-3, with D hard to call. The ends were cut back, 2 bases at V and 3 bases at J, with 9 bases in the middle. CDR1 and CDR2 from the germline V gene are MNHEY and SVGAGI. CDR3 length: 14 residues. The CDR3 nucleotides are TGTGCCAGCAGTTACGCTGGAGCAACAGATACGCAGTATTTT. Translation: CASSYAGATDTQYF.

The chain recombines TRBV9 with TRBJ1-6; 7 nucleotides align to TRBD1. The CDR3 spans 14 residues. J was trimmed by 7 bases and V by 5 bases; bases with no gene match: 6. Germline CDR1 SGDLS, CDR2 YYNGEE. CDR3 in amino acids: CASSGRQGNSPLHF. The CDR3 bases are TGTGCCAGCAGTGGAAGACAGGGAAATTCACCCCTCCACTTT.

This chain uses TRBV10-2 with TRBJ2-5; D perhaps matches TRBD1 (5 bases). The CDR3 sequence is 14 residues long. Germline V gives CDR1 WSHSY, CDR2 SAAADI. V was shortened by 7 bases and J by 1 base, with 13 bases between the two germline ends. The CDR3: CASTRQGLQETQYF. The CDR3 DNA sequence: TGCGCCAGCACCCGGCAGGGCCTCCAAGAGACCCAGTACTTC.

The chain combines TRBV4-1 with TRBJ1-5; a weak D match, TRBD1 (5 bases). Between the trimmed V and J ends, which lost 1 base and 0 bases, there was a span of 7 bases. From germline, CDR1 is MGHRA and CDR2 YSYEKL. The CDR3 is made up of 15 amino acids. The CDR3 region is CASSQGQGSNQPQHF. In nucleotides, the CDR3 is TGCGCCAGCAGCCAAGGGCAGGGTAGCAATCAGCCCCAGCATTTT.

The rearrangement joins TRBV30 to TRBJ2-7; 7 positions agree with TRBD1. V was pared by 3 bases and J by 3 bases, with 11 bases of the junction left unmatched. This CDR3 is 15 amino acids long. CDR1 and CDR2 from the germline V gene are GTSNPN and SVGIG (reference sequence). CDR3 bases: TGTGCCTGGAGGGGCCGGGACAGTTCCTTCTACGAGCAGTACTTC. The encoded protein is CAWRGRDSSFYEQYF.

J is TRBJ1-4 and V is TRBV6-1; 9 bases are shared with TRBD1. Germline lookup yields CDR1 MNHNS and CDR2 SASEGT. After removal of 0 bases from V and 8 bases from J, the junction contained 7 bases not matched to a gene. The CDR3 length is 16 residues. The CDR3 region is CASSEAGGTGREKLFF. The CDR3 DNA sequence: TGTGCCAGCAGTGAAGCAGGGGGGACAGGGCGAGAAAAACTGTTTTTT.